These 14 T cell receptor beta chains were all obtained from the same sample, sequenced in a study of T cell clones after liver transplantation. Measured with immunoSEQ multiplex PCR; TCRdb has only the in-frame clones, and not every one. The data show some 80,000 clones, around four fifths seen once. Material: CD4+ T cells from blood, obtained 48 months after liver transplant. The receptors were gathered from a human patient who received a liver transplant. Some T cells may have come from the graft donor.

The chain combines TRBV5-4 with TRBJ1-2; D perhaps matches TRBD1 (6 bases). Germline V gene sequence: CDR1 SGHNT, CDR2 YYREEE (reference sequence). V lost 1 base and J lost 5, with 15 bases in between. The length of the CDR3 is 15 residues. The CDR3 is CASSLRWQGLYGYTF. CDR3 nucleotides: TGTGCCAGCAGCTTGCGGTGGCAGGGGCTGTATGGCTACACCTTC.

The CDR3 DNA sequence: TGTGCCTGGACCCATCGGTCAGGATATCAGCCCCAGCATTTT. This translates into CAWTHRSGYQPQHF. The J gene is TRBJ1-5, the V gene TRBV30, with no clear D. The CDR3 consists of 14 residues. In germline, CDR1 is GTSNPN, CDR2 SVGIG (reference sequence). Trimming left V 4 bases short and J 5 bases short, with 15 bases between.

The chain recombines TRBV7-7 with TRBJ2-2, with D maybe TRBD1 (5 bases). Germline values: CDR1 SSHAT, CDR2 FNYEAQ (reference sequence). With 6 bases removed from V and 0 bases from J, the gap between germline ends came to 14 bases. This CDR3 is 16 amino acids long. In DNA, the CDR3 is TGTGCCAGCAGGGCCGGCGCGACAGCGAACACCGGGGAGCTGTTTTTT. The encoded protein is CASRAGATANTGELFF.

The CDR3 DNA sequence: TGTGCCACCAGCAGAGGAACCGGGACGGGGAACACCGGGGAGCTGTTTTTT. Protein product: CATSRGTGTGNTGELFF. The rearrangement joins TRBV15 to TRBJ2-2; D tentatively reads TRBD1 or TRBD2 (5 bases each). In germline, CDR1 is LNHNV, CDR2 YYDKDF (reference sequence). The CDR3 spans 17 residues. The ends were cut back, 1 base at V and 1 base at J, with 13 bases in the middle.

The CDR3 protein is CSVSTQGTGELFF. CDR3 in DNA: TGCAGCGTTTCCACCCAGGGCACCGGGGAGCTGTTTTTT. The V and J genes are TRBV29-1 and TRBJ2-2; weak D call: TRBD1 (5 bases). The CDR3 spans 13 residues. V was cut by 5 bases and J by 4 bases, with 11 bases left in between. Germline CDR1 reads SQVTM; CDR2 reads ANQGSEA.

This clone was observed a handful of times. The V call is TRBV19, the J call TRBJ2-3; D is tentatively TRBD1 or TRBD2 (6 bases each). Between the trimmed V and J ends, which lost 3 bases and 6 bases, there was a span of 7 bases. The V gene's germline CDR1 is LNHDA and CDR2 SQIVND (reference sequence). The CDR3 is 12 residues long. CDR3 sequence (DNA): TGTGCCAGTAGTATGGGGGGCGATACGCAGTATTTT. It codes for CASSMGGDTQYF.

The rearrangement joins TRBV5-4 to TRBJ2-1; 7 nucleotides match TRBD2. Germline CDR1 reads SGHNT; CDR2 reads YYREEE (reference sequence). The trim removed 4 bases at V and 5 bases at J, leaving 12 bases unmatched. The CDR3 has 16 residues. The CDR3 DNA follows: TGTGCCAGCAGCACGAGACTATGGCGGGGGAACAATGAGCAGTTCTTC. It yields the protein CASSTRLWRGNNEQFF.

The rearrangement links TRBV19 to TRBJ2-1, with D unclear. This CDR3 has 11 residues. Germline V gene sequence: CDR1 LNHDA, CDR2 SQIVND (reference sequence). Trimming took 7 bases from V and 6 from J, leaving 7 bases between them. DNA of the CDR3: TGTGCCAGTACCTCTTTCAATGAGCAGTTCTTC. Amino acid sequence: CASTSFNEQFF.

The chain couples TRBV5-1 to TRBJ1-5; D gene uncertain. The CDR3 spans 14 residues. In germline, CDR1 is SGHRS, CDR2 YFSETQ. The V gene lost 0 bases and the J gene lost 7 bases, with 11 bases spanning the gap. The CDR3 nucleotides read TGCGCCAGCAGCTTGGAGGGTTTCTCCCAGCCCCAGCATTTT. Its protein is CASSLEGFSQPQHF.

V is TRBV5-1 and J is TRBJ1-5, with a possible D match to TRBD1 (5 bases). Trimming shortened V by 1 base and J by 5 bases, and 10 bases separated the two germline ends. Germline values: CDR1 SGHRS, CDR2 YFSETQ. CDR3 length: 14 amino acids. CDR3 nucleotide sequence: TGCGCCAGCAGCTTGAGGGGCATGGATCAGCCCCAGCATTTT. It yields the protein CASSLRGMDQPQHF.

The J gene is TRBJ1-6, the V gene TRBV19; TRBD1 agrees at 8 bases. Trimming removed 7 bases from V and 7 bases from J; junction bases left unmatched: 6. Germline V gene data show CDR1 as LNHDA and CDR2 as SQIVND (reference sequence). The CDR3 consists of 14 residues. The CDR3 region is CASTQDRDNSPLHF. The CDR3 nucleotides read TGTGCCAGTACCCAGGACAGGGACAATTCACCCCTCCACTTT.

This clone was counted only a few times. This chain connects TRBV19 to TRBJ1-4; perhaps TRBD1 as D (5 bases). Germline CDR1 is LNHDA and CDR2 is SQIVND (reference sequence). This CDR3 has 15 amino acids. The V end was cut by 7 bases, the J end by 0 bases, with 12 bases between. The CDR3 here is CASTRAAATNEKLFF. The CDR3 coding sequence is TGTGCCAGTACCAGGGCCGCAGCAACTAATGAAAAACTGTTTTTT.

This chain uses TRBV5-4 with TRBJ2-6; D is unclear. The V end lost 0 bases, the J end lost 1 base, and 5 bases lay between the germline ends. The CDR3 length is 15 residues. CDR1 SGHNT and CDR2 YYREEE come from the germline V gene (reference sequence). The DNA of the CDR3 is TGTGCCAGCAGCTTGGTTAAATCTGGGGCCAACGTCCTGACTTTC. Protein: CASSLVKSGANVLTF.

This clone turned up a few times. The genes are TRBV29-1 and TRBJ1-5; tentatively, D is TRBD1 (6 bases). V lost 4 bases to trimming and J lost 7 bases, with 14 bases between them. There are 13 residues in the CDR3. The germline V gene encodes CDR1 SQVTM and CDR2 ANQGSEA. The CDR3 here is CSVVTQGMQPQHF. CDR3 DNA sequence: TGCAGCGTTGTCACCCAGGGGATGCAGCCCCAGCATTTT.